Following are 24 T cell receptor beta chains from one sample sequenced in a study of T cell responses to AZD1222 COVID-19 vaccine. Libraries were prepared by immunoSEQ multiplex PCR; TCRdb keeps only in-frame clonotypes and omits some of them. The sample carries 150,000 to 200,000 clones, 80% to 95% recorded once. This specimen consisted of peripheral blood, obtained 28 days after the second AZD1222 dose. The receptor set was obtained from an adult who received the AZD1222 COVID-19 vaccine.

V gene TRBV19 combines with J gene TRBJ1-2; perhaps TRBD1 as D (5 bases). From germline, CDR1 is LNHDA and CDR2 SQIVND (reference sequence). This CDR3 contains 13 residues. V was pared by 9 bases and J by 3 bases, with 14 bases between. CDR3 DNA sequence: TGTGCCAGCTCCCCACGGGGCGACTATGGCTACACCTTC. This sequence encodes CASSPRGDYGYTF.

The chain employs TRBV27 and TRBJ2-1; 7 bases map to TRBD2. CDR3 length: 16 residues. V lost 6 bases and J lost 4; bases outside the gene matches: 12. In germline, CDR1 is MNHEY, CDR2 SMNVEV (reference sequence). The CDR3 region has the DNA TGTGCCAGCAGAATGGTAACGGGGGGATGGTACAATGAGCAGTTCTTC. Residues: CASRMVTGGWYNEQFF.

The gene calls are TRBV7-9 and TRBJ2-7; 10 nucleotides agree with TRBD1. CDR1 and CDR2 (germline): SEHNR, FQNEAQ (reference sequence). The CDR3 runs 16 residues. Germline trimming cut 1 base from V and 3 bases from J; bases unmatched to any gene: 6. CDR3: CASSLVGTGDGYEQYF. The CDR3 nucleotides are TGTGCCAGCAGCTTAGTCGGGACAGGGGATGGCTACGAGCAGTACTTC.

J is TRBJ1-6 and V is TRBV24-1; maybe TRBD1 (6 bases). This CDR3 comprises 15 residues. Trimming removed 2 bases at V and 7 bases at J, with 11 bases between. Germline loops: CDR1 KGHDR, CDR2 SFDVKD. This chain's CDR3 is CATSDWGRVNSPLHF. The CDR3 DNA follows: TGTGCCACCAGTGATTGGGGGCGGGTAAATTCACCCCTCCACTTT.

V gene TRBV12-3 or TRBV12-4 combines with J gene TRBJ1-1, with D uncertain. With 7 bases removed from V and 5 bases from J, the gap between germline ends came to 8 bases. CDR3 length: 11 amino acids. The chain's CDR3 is CASIWRTEAFF. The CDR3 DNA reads TGTGCCAGCATTTGGCGGACTGAAGCTTTCTTT.

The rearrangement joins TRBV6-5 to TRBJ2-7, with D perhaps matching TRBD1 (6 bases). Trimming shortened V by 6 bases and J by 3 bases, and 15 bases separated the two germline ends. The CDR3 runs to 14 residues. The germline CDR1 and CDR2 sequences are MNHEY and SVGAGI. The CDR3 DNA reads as TGTGCCAGCAGCCACACGACAGGATTCTACGAGCAGTACTTC. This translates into CASSHTTGFYEQYF.

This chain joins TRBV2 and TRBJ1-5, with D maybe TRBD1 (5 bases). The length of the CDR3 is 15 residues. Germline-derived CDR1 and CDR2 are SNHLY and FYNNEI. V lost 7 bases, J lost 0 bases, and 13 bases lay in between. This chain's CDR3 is CASMPGHYSNQPQHF. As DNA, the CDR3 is TGTGCCAGCATGCCCGGACACTATAGCAATCAGCCCCAGCATTTT. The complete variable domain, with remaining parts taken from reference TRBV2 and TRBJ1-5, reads EPEVTQTPSHQVTQMGQEVILRCVPISNHLYFYWYRQILGQKVEFLVSFYNNEISEKSEIFDDQFSVERPDGSNFTLKIRSTKLEDSAMYFCASMPGHYSNQPQHFGDGTRLSIL.

CDR3 DNA sequence: TGTGCCAGCTCACCACAGAACAGGGGGCGACACAATGAGCAGTTCTTC. Translated, it gives CASSPQNRGRHNEQFF. The chain links TRBV18 to TRBJ2-1; TRBD1 agrees at 9 bases. CDR3 length equals 16 residues. With 1 base clipped from V and 5 bases from J, the junction kept 6 bases outside the gene matches. Germline assignment: CDR1 KGHSH and CDR2 LQKENI.

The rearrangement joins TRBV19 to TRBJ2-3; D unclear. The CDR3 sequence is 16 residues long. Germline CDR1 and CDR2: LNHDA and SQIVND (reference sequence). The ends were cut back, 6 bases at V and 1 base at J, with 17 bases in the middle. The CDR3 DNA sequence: TGTGCCAGTAGAATCTCCGGGCGATGGGGCACAGATACGCAGTATTTT. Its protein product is CASRISGRWGTDTQYF.

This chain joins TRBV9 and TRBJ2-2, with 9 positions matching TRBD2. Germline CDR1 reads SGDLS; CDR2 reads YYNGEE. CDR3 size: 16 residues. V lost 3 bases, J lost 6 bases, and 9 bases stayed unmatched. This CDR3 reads CASSAFGLARAGELFF. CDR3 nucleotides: TGTGCCAGCAGCGCATTCGGACTAGCGAGGGCCGGGGAGCTGTTTTTT. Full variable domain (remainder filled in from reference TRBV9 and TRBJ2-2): DSGVTQTPKHLITATGQRVTLRCSPRSGDLSVYWYQQSLDQGLQFLIQYYNGEERAKGNILERFSAQQFPDLHSELNLSSLELGDSALYFCASSAFGLARAGELFFGEGSRLTVL.

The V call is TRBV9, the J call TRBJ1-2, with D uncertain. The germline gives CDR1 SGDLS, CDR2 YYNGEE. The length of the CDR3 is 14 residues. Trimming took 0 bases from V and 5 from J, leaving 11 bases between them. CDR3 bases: TGTGCCAGCAGCGTAGATGGGGAAGGATATGGCTACACCTTC. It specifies CASSVDGEGYGYTF. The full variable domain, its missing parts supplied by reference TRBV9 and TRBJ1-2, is DSGVTQTPKHLITATGQRVTLRCSPRSGDLSVYWYQQSLDQGLQFLIQYYNGEERAKGNILERFSAQQFPDLHSELNLSSLELGDSALYFCASSVDGEGYGYTFGSGTRLTVV.

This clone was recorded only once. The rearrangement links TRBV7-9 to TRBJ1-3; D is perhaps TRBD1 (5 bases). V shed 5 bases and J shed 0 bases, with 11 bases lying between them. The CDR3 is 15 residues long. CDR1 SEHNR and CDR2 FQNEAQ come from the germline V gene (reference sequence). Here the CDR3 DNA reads TGTGCCAGCAGCCTTCGACAGACCTCTGGAAACACCATATATTTT. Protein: CASSLRQTSGNTIYF. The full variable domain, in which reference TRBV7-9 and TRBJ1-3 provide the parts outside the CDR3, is DTGVSQNPRHKITKRGQNVTFRCDPISEHNRLYWYRQTLGQGPEFLTYFQNEAQLEKSRLLSDRFSAERPKGSFSTLEIQRTEQGDSAMYLCASSLRQTSGNTIYFGEGSWLTVV.

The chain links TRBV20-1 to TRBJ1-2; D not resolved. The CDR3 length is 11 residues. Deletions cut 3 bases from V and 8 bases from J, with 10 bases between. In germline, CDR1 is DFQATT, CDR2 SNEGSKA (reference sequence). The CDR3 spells CSASRGPGYTF. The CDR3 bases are TGCAGTGCTAGCCGAGGTCCGGGCTACACCTTC.

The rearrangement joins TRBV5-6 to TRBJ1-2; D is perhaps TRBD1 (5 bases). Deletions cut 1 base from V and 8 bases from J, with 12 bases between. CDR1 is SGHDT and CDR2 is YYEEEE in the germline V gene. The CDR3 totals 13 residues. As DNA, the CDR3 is TGTGCCAGCAGCTTGCCCCAGGGTCGAGGCTACACCTTC. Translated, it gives CASSLPQGRGYTF.

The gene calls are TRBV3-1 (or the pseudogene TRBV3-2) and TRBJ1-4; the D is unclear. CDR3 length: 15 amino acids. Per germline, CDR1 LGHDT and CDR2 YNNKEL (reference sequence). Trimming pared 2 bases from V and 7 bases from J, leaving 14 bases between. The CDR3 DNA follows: TGTGCCAGCAGCCAAAATCCGGGAGGTGGTGAAAAACTGTTTTTT. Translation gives CASSQNPGGGEKLFF.

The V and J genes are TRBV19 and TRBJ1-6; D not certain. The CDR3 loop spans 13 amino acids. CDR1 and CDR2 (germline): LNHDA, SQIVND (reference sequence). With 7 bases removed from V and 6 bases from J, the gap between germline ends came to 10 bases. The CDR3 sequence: CASKGSLNSPLHF. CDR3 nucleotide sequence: TGTGCCAGTAAGGGCAGCCTTAATTCACCCCTCCACTTT.

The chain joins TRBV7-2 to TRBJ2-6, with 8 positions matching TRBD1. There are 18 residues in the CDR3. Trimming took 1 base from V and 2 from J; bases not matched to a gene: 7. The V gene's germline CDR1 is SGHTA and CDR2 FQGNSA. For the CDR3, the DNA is TGTGCCAGCAGCTTAGTGAGGACAGGGCGAACTGGGGCCAACGTCCTGACTTTC. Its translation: CASSLVRTGRTGANVLTF.

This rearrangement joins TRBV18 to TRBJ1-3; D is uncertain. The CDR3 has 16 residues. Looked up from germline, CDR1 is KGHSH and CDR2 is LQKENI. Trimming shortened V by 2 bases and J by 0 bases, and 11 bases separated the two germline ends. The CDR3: CASSPSWTDSGNTIYF. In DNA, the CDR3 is TGTGCCAGCTCACCATCGTGGACCGACTCTGGAAACACCATATATTTT. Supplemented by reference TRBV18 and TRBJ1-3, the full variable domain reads NAGVMQNPRHLVRRRGQEARLRCSPMKGHSHVYWYRQLPEEGLKFMVYLQKENIIDESGMPKERFSAEFPKEGPSILRIQQVVRGDSAAYFCASSPSWTDSGNTIYFGEGSWLTVV.

The CDR3 reads CASSRPEGTYEQYF. The DNA of the CDR3 is TGTGCCAGCAGTAGACCAGAGGGAACCTACGAGCAGTACTTC. The chain links TRBV27 to TRBJ2-7, with a weak D call TRBD2 (5 bases). The ends were cut back, 5 bases at V and 2 bases at J, with 13 bases in the middle. The germline V gene encodes CDR1 MNHEY and CDR2 SMNVEV (reference sequence). The CDR3 is 14 amino acids.

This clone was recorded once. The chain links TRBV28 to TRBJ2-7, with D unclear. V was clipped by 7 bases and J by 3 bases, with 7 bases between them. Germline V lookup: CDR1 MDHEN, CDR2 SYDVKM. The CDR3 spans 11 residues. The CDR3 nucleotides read TGTGCCAGCACATCGAACTACGAGCAGTACTTC. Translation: CASTSNYEQYF.

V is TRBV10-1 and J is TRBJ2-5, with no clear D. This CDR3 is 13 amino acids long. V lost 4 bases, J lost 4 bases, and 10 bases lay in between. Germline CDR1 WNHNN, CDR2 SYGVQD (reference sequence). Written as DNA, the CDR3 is TGCGCCAGCAGTGGTCAGGCCCGAGAGACCCAGTACTTC. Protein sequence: CASSGQARETQYF.

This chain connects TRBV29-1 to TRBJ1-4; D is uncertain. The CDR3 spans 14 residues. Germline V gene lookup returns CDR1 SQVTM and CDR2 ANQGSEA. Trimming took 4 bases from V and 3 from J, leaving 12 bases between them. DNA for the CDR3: TGCAGCGTTGCCGGACTCCCAGCTAATGAAAAACTGTTTTTT. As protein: CSVAGLPANEKLFF.

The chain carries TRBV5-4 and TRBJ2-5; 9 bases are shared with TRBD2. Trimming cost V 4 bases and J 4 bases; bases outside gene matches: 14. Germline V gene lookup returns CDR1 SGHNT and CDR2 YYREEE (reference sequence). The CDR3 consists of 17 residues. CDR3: CASSHRAGGPSSETQYF. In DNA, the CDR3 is TGTGCCAGCAGCCACCGGGCGGGGGGGCCGTCTTCAGAGACCCAGTACTTC. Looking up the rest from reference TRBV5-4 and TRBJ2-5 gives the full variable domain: ETGVTQSPTHLIKTRGQQVTLRCSSQSGHNTVSWYQQALGQGPQFIFQYYREEENGRGNFPPRFSGLQFPNYSSELNVNALELDDSALYLCASSHRAGGPSSETQYFGPGTRLLVL.

CDR3 amino acids: CASSLTGAEKLFF. The CDR3 bases are TGTGCCAGCAGTTTAACAGGGGCCGAAAAACTGTTTTTT. The V and J genes are TRBV28 and TRBJ1-4; 7 bases match TRBD1. The CDR3 spans 13 residues. J was trimmed by 8 bases and V by 2 bases; bases with no gene match: 2. Germline V lookup: CDR1 MDHEN, CDR2 SYDVKM. Full variable domain (rest looked up from reference TRBV28 and TRBJ1-4): DVKVTQSSRYLVKRTGEKVFLECVQDMDHENMFWYRQDPGLGLRLIYFSYDVKMKEKGDIPEGYSVSREKKERFSLILESASTNQTSMYLCASSLTGAEKLFFGSGTQLSVL.